The sequence of this T cell receptor beta chain was determined in a study of T cell repertoires in cytomegalovirus infection. Study-level points and caveats: In two of eight donors, the top clonotype was HLA-C-restricted CMV-specific.

One entry per CDR3 protein results from TCRdb running MiXCR on the reads. The sample carries around 440,000 distinct CDR3 sequences, about 10% recorded once. This clonotype was counted ten times or more. The antigen is unknown. The V gene's germline CDR1 is MDHEN and CDR2 SYDVKM. V gave up 4 bases and J gave up 7 bases; unmatched junction bases: 3. This CDR3 has 12 amino acids. The chain recombines TRBV28 with TRBJ2-5, with 7 bases identical to TRBD2. The sequence was collected from a human donor in good health (CMV status not recorded). Some clones in this sample may be carry-over from other donors' samples. The sequenced sample was PBMCs. The CDR3 nucleotides are TGTGCCAGCAGTTATGGGGAGGGGACCCAGTACTTC. This sequence encodes CASSYGEGTQYF.